The source of this TCR beta chain is a study of T-cell memory formation after mild COVID-19. Study findings and constraints: CD4/CD8 balance held among clones contracting day 15 to 85, and later expanders leaned CD4+.

This clonotype was counted at least ten times. Its antigen remains unidentified. One entry per CDR3 protein results from TCRdb running MiXCR on the 5' RACE reads. The table lists roughly 240,000 distinct CDR3 sequences, around 16% of them singletons. Trimming took off 1 base at V and 5 bases at J, with 5 bases between the two ends. This CDR3 is built from 12 residues. Looked up from germline, CDR1 is MGHRA and CDR2 is YSYEKL. This clonotype was sampled from a man between 18 and 29 years old who had mild COVID-19 (a few samples of this study predate the infection). Cell type and time point are not known. Sequencing used PBMCs or a T cell subset sorted from them (not recorded which). The chain couples TRBV4-1 to TRBJ1-1; possible D gene TRBD1, 5 bases. The CDR3: CASSQGQTEAFF. The CDR3 coding sequence is TGCGCCAGCAGCCAAGGACAGACTGAAGCTTTCTTT.